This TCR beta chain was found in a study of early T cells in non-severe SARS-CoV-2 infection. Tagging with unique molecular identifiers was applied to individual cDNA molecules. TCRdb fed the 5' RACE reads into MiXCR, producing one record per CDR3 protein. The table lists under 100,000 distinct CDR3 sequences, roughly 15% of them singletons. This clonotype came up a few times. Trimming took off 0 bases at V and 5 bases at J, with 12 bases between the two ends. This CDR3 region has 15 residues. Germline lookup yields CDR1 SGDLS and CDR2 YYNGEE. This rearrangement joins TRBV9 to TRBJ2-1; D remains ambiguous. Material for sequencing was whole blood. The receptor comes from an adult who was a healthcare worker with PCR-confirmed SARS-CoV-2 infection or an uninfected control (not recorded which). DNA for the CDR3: TGTGCCAGCAGCGTAGCTGTGCAGGACGACAATGAGCAGTTCTTC. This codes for CASSVAVQDDNEQFF. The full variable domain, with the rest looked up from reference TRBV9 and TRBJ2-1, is DSGVTQTPKHLITATGQRVTLRCSPRSGDLSVYWYQQSLDQGLQFLIQYYNGEERAKGNILERFSAQQFPDLHSELNLSSLELGDSALYFCASSVAVQDDNEQFFGPGTRLTVL.